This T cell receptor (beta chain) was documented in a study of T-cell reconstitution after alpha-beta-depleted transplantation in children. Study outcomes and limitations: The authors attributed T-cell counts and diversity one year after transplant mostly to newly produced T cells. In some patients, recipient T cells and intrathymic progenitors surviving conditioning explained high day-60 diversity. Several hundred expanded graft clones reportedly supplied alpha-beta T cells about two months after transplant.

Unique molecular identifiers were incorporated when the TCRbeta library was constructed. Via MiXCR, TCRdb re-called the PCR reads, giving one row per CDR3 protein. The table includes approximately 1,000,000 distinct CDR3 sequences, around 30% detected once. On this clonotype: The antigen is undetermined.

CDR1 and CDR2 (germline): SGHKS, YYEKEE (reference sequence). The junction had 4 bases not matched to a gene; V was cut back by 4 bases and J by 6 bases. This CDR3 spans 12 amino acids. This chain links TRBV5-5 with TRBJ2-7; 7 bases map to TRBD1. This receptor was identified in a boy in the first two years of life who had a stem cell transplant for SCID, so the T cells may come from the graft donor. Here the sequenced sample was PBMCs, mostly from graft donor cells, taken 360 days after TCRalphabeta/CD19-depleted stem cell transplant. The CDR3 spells CASSMTGSEQYF. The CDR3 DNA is TGTGCCAGCAGCATGACAGGGAGCGAGCAGTACTTC. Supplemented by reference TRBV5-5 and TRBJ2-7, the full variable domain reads DAGVTQSPTHLIKTRGQQVTLRCSPISGHKSVSWYQQVLGQGPQFIFQYYEKEERGRGNFPDRFSARQFPNYSSELNVNALLLGDSALYLCASSMTGSEQYFGPGTRLTVT.